What follows are 29 T cell receptor beta chains derived from one specimen sequenced in a study of response to subunit inactivated influenza vaccine. Each CDR3 protein gets one entry after TCRdb re-called the RT-PCR reads with MiXCR. This sample has 500,000 to 600,000 distinct CDR3 sequences; about 7.6% occur once, and the top ten carry about an eighth. The material was PBMCs from blood, obtained roughly 24 months after vaccination. Every receptor here comes from a man aged 50 to 69 who received an inactivated influenza vaccine.

Here the CDR3 reads CASSALGLGGSSYNEQFF. The CDR3 nucleotides read TGTGCCAGCAGCGCCCTAGGATTGGGCGGGAGCTCCTACAATGAGCAGTTCTTC. The rearrangement links TRBV9 to TRBJ2-1; 7 bases are shared with TRBD2. The CDR3 is made up of 18 amino acids. The J segment lost 0 bases and the V segment lost 3 bases, leaving 12 bases of the junction unmatched. CDR1 and CDR2 (germline): SGDLS, YYNGEE.

This clonotype appeared a few times. This rearrangement joins TRBV5-1 to TRBJ1-5; no definite D call. The V and J ends lost 5 bases and 3 bases respectively, with 15 bases between them. This CDR3 is built from 15 residues. Germline V gene lookup returns CDR1 SGHRS and CDR2 YFSETQ. The CDR3 bases are TGCGCCAGCAGTTTACTCGGACCCTACAATCAGCCCCAGCATTTT. It is translated as CASSLLGPYNQPQHF.

This clonotype was seen repeatedly, ten times or more. The chain recombines TRBV6-5 with TRBJ1-1; D is uncertain. The V end lost 0 bases, the J end lost 2 bases, and 10 bases lay between the germline ends. CDR3 length: 15 residues. CDR1 is MNHEY and CDR2 is SVGAGI in the germline V gene. The CDR3 sequence: CASSYSAGVNTEAFF. CDR3 in DNA: TGTGCCAGCAGTTACTCGGCAGGAGTTAACACTGAAGCTTTCTTT.

The CDR3 sequence: CASSLEAYSGNEQFF. For the CDR3, the DNA is TGTGCCAGCAGCCTGGAAGCGTATTCGGGGAATGAGCAGTTCTTC. The chain recombines TRBV3-1 with TRBJ2-1, with D possibly matching TRBD2 (5 bases). V was cut by 4 bases and J by 7 bases, with 17 bases left in between. Germline-derived CDR1 and CDR2 are LGHDT and YNNKEL (reference sequence). The CDR3 contains 15 residues.

The chain uses TRBV15 and TRBJ2-5; 7 bases align to TRBD1. Trimming at V came to 2 bases and at J to 4 bases, leaving 13 bases not matched to a gene. The CDR3 consists of 17 residues. The V gene's germline CDR1 is LNHNV and CDR2 YYDKDF (reference sequence). The CDR3: CATSRNPGQDRAETQYF. CDR3 in DNA: TGTGCCACCAGCAGAAACCCCGGACAGGATAGGGCAGAGACCCAGTACTTC.

There are a few counts of this clonotype. This rearrangement joins TRBV4-1 to TRBJ2-7; 7 nucleotides agree with TRBD1. Germline CDR1 reads MGHRA; CDR2 reads YSYEKL. This CDR3 is built from 14 residues. J lost 5 bases, V lost 4 bases, and 8 bases had no gene match. CDR3 nucleotide sequence: TGCGCCAGCAGCCTCCGGGACAGTACCCACGAGCAGTACTTC. As protein: CASSLRDSTHEQYF.

The chain is built from TRBV6-5 and TRBJ2-1; 7 bases agree with TRBD1. Germline CDR1 reads MNHEY; CDR2 reads SVGAGI. CDR3 length: 15 residues. Losses at the gene ends were 0 bases for V and 4 bases for J; bases not matched to a gene: 3. CDR3 region: CASSYSRDRYNEQFF. The CDR3 region has the DNA TGTGCCAGCAGTTACTCCCGGGACAGATACAATGAGCAGTTCTTC.

V and J are TRBV20-1 and TRBJ1-6, with D possibly TRBD1 on 5 matching bases. Per the germline V gene, CDR1 is DFQATT and CDR2 is SNEGSKA (reference sequence). The CDR3 covers 15 residues. Trimming stripped 6 bases from V and 8 bases from J, with 20 bases between. This CDR3 is CSARLTGTDDSPLHF. The CDR3 bases are TGCAGTGCCCGGTTAACCGGGACTGACGATTCACCCCTCCACTTT.

The chain carries TRBV7-9 and TRBJ2-1, with a tentative D call TRBD2 (6 bases). From germline, CDR1 is SEHNR and CDR2 FQNEAQ (reference sequence). This CDR3 is built from 16 residues. V gave up 5 bases and J gave up 10 bases, with 24 bases separating them. CDR3 nucleotide sequence: TGTGCCAGCAGCCTCAGCGGCCGCTCGGGAGTGAGAGAGCAGTTCTTC. Translated: CASSLSGRSGVREQFF.

The table lists this clonotype with a few counts. This chain uses TRBV27 with TRBJ2-7; 7 bases line up with TRBD1. Germline V gene sequence: CDR1 MNHEY, CDR2 SMNVEV (reference sequence). CDR3 length: 13 residues. Trimming cost V 5 bases and J 4 bases; bases outside gene matches: 5. The CDR3 DNA reads as TGTGCCAGCAGTATCAAGACAGGGTACGAGCAGTACTTC. Amino acids: CASSIKTGYEQYF.

At least ten counts were recorded for this clonotype. V gene TRBV5-1 combines with J gene TRBJ2-7, with TRBD1 identical over 7 bases. The junction had 5 bases not matched to a gene; V was cut back by 2 bases and J by 3 bases. Germline loops: CDR1 SGHRS, CDR2 YFSETQ. The CDR3 covers 14 residues. The chain's CDR3 is CASSLGTDFYEQYF. CDR3 DNA sequence: TGCGCCAGCAGCTTAGGGACAGACTTCTACGAGCAGTACTTC.

This clonotype was observed at least ten times. The gene calls are TRBV20-1 and TRBJ1-4; no definite D call. This CDR3 spans 13 amino acids. V lost 6 bases and J lost 0, with 8 bases in between. The germline gives CDR1 DFQATT, CDR2 SNEGSKA (reference sequence). CDR3 sequence: CSATRATNEKLFF. The DNA for the CDR3 is TGCAGTGCAACAAGAGCAACTAATGAAAAACTGTTTTTT.

Many counts were recorded for this clonotype. The CDR3 bases are TGTGCCAGCTCACCACAGATCGGGTCGTCAGGGACCTATGGCTACACCTTC. It encodes CASSPQIGSSGTYGYTF. The chain combines TRBV18 with TRBJ1-2, with D tentatively TRBD1 (5 bases). The ends were cut back, 1 base at V and 4 bases at J, with 19 bases in the middle. This CDR3 comprises 17 residues. The germline V gene has CDR1 KGHSH and CDR2 LQKENI.

The chain joins TRBV19 to TRBJ2-7; D is unresolved. V lost 2 bases, J lost 2 bases, and 10 bases lay in between. The length of the CDR3 is 14 residues. CDR1 is LNHDA, CDR2 SQIVND, per germline (reference sequence). The DNA of the CDR3 is TGTGCCAGTAGTATAATAGGCAGACCCTACGAGCAGTACTTC. Protein sequence: CASSIIGRPYEQYF. The complete variable domain, with remaining parts taken from reference TRBV19 and TRBJ2-7, reads DGGITQSPKYLFRKEGQNVTLSCEQNLNHDAMYWYRQDPGQGLRLIYYSQIVNDFQKGDIAEGYSVSREKKESFPLTVTSAQKNPTAFYLCASSIIGRPYEQYFGPGTRLTVT.

This clonotype was seen ten or more times. The J gene is TRBJ2-1, the V gene TRBV12-3 or TRBV12-4; the match to TRBD2 covers 9 bases. Germline trimming cut 4 bases from V and 2 bases from J; bases unmatched to any gene: 3. The CDR3 extends over 15 amino acids. CDR3 DNA sequence: TGTGCCAGCAGTTCTAGCGGGACCGCCTACAATGAGCAGTTCTTC. As protein: CASSSSGTAYNEQFF.

CDR3: CASSQGDGFNQPQHF. The DNA for the CDR3 is TGTGCCAGCAGCCAGGGGGACGGCTTCAATCAGCCCCAGCATTTT. The chain joins TRBV4-2 to TRBJ1-5; the D gene is possibly TRBD1 (5 bases). V was pared by 3 bases and J by 3 bases, with 12 bases between. Germline V lookup: CDR1 LGHNA, CDR2 YNFKEQ. The CDR3 sequence is 15 residues long.

The table lists this clonotype with a few counts. The J gene is TRBJ1-2, the V gene TRBV18; D not resolved. This CDR3 spans 15 amino acids. V was clipped by 0 bases and J by 1 base, with 9 bases between them. The germline V gene encodes CDR1 KGHSH and CDR2 LQKENI. In DNA, the CDR3 is TGTGCCAGCTCACCACCAAATACTCTTAACTATGGCTACACCTTC. It specifies CASSPPNTLNYGYTF. The whole variable domain, remainder taken from reference TRBV18 and TRBJ1-2, is NAGVMQNPRHLVRRRGQEARLRCSPMKGHSHVYWYRQLPEEGLKFMVYLQKENIIDESGMPKERFSAEFPKEGPSILRIQQVVRGDSAAYFCASSPPNTLNYGYTFGSGTRLTVV.

This clonotype was seen a few times. The V call is TRBV5-1, the J call TRBJ2-6; a weak D match, TRBD1 (5 bases). The germline V gene has CDR1 SGHRS and CDR2 YFSETQ. The CDR3 extends over 17 amino acids. V was pared by 1 base and J by 2 bases, with 13 bases between. The chain's CDR3 is CASSLQGSGTGANVLTF. The CDR3 bases are TGCGCCAGCAGCTTGCAGGGTTCGGGTACTGGGGCCAACGTCCTGACTTTC. The full variable domain, rest sourced from reference TRBV5-1 and TRBJ2-6, is KAGVTQTPRYLIKTRGQQVTLSCSPISGHRSVSWYQQTPGQGLQFLFEYFSETQRNKGNFPGRFSGRQFSNSRSEMNVSTLELGDSALYLCASSLQGSGTGANVLTFGAGSRLTVL.

At least ten counts were recorded for this clonotype. The V and J genes are TRBV6-2 or TRBV6-3 and TRBJ2-2; unclear D gene. Germline CDR1 and CDR2: MNHEY and SVGEGT. The CDR3 consists of 12 residues. V was clipped by 5 bases and J by 7 bases, with 8 bases between them. The CDR3: CASSQKVGELFF. The CDR3 DNA is TGTGCCAGCAGTCAAAAGGTCGGGGAGCTGTTTTTT.

This clonotype has ten or more counts. The J gene is TRBJ1-1, the V gene TRBV5-1, with D perhaps matching TRBD1 (6 bases). V lost 4 bases and J 3 bases, leaving 13 bases between the germline ends. Germline V gives CDR1 SGHRS, CDR2 YFSETQ. This CDR3 has 14 residues. CDR3: CASSVNRVYTEAFF. In DNA form, the CDR3 reads TGCGCCAGCAGCGTAAACAGGGTGTACACTGAAGCTTTCTTT.

This clonotype was seen only a few times. The rearrangement uses TRBV5-5 and TRBJ2-5; D unresolved. CDR1 and CDR2 from the germline V gene are SGHKS and YYEKEE (reference sequence). The CDR3 spans 15 residues. The V and J ends lost 0 bases and 4 bases respectively, with 13 bases between them. The chain's CDR3 is CASSLERALGETQYF. In nucleotides, the CDR3 is TGTGCCAGCAGCTTGGAAAGGGCCCTGGGAGAGACCCAGTACTTC.

Only a few counts were recorded for this clonotype. The genes are TRBV27 and TRBJ2-1; 12 bases agree with TRBD2. V shed 7 bases and J 9 bases; nucleotides not matched to a gene: 4. Germline V CDR1 and CDR2: MNHEY, SMNVEV (reference sequence). The CDR3 is 13 amino acids. Here the CDR3 DNA reads TGTGCCAGCAAATTACTAGCGGGAGGTGAGCAGTTCTTC. Its translation: CASKLLAGGEQFF.

This clonotype was seen a handful of times. The rearrangement links TRBV9 to TRBJ2-3; D not resolved. V shed 5 bases and J shed 4 bases, with 11 bases lying between them. The CDR3 covers 13 residues. The germline gives CDR1 SGDLS, CDR2 YYNGEE. The CDR3 here is CASSRATPDTQYF. The DNA of the CDR3 is TGTGCCAGCAGTAGAGCCACGCCAGATACGCAGTATTTT.

This clonotype occurred many times. The J gene is TRBJ2-2, the V gene TRBV5-5, with 10 positions matching TRBD1. There are 17 residues in the CDR3. Trimming removed 2 bases from V and 4 bases from J; junction bases left unmatched: 8. The germline V gene has CDR1 SGHKS and CDR2 YYEKEE (reference sequence). CDR3 in DNA: TGTGCCAGCAGCTTACCCCGGGACAGGGGTATCACCGGGGAGCTGTTTTTT. It specifies CASSLPRDRGITGELFF. Supplemented by reference TRBV5-5 and TRBJ2-2, the full variable domain reads DAGVTQSPTHLIKTRGQQVTLRCSPISGHKSVSWYQQVLGQGPQFIFQYYEKEERGRGNFPDRFSARQFPNYSSELNVNALLLGDSALYLCASSLPRDRGITGELFFGEGSRLTVL.

In its sample, this clonotype was seen many times. V and J are TRBV20-1 and TRBJ2-7; tentatively, D is TRBD1 (6 bases). Trimming shortened V by 4 bases and J by 0 bases, and 16 bases separated the two germline ends. The CDR3 runs 15 residues. From germline, CDR1 is DFQATT and CDR2 SNEGSKA (reference sequence). CDR3 residues: CSATTQTGHSYEQYF. CDR3 in DNA: TGCAGTGCTACGACCCAGACAGGACACTCCTACGAGCAGTACTTC.

This clonotype was seen a few times. The chain has TRBV9 and TRBJ2-1, with D tentatively TRBD2 (6 bases). V lost 3 bases and J 0 bases, leaving 19 bases between the germline ends. The CDR3 has 18 residues. Germline lookup yields CDR1 SGDLS and CDR2 YYNGEE. CDR3 nucleotide sequence: TGTGCCAGCAGCGCCCCCCGAGCGGGCCTATACTCCTACAATGAGCAGTTCTTC. Translating gives CASSAPRAGLYSYNEQFF. The full variable domain, with the rest looked up from reference TRBV9 and TRBJ2-1, is DSGVTQTPKHLITATGQRVTLRCSPRSGDLSVYWYQQSLDQGLQFLIQYYNGEERAKGNILERFSAQQFPDLHSELNLSSLELGDSALYFCASSAPRAGLYSYNEQFFGPGTRLTVL.

The chain joins TRBV12-3 or TRBV12-4 to TRBJ2-6; D is perhaps TRBD1 (5 bases). The CDR3 has 14 residues. V dropped 6 bases and J dropped 3 bases, with 9 bases sitting between them. CDR3: CASRRGSGANVLTF. CDR3 in DNA: TGTGCCAGCAGAAGGGGTAGTGGGGCCAACGTCCTGACTTTC.

This clonotype was recorded at least ten times. The CDR3 loop is CSATYQLMGGSYNEQFF. CDR3 sequence (DNA): TGCAGTGCTACATACCAACTTATGGGCGGTTCGTACAATGAGCAGTTCTTC. The genes are TRBV20-1 and TRBJ2-1; no firm D call. The V gene's germline CDR1 is DFQATT and CDR2 SNEGSKA (reference sequence). This CDR3 region has 17 residues. V was cut by 4 bases and J by 4 bases, with 23 bases left in between.

The chain recombines TRBV12-3 or TRBV12-4 with TRBJ1-6; D is perhaps TRBD1 (5 bases). The CDR3 is 14 amino acids. V was clipped by 5 bases and J by 7 bases, with 12 bases between them. The DNA for the CDR3 is TGTGCCAGCAGTCTTGGGGCTATCAATTCACCCCTCCACTTT. Translation: CASSLGAINSPLHF.